Presented here are 5 T cell receptor beta chains from one specimen sequenced in a study of blood T cell repertoires in COVID-19. TCRdb's copy holds only in-frame clones and misses some; the assay was immunoSEQ multiplex PCR. Found here are 130,000 to 150,000 clones, more than 60% of them singletons; the top ten hold around 2.1%. The sample consisted of peripheral blood. The receptor source for this set is a woman aged 60 to 75 with acute or convalescent COVID-19.

V and J are TRBV5-1 and TRBJ1-6; 9 bases are shared with TRBD1. With V trimmed by 4 bases and J by 6 bases, 8 bases remained unmatched. The CDR3 spans 16 residues. CDR1 is SGHRS, CDR2 YFSETQ, per germline. The CDR3 nucleotides read TGCGCCAGCAGCCGGGGACAGGGCCTTTCTAATTCACCCCTCCACTTT. Translating gives CASSRGQGLSNSPLHF. The full variable domain, in which reference TRBV5-1 and TRBJ1-6 provide the parts outside the CDR3, is KAGVTQTPRYLIKTRGQQVTLSCSPISGHRSVSWYQQTPGQGLQFLFEYFSETQRNKGNFPGRFSGRQFSNSRSEMNVSTLELGDSALYLCASSRGQGLSNSPLHFGNGTRLTVT.

The V call is TRBV18, the J call TRBJ2-7; D is possibly TRBD1 (5 bases). From germline, CDR1 is KGHSH and CDR2 LQKENI. The V end was cut by 1 base, the J end by 3 bases, with 22 bases between. The CDR3 contains 18 residues. The CDR3 DNA sequence: TGTGCCAGCTCACCACTAGTATTGGGGCACAGAGGCGACTACGAGCAGTACTTC. The encoded protein is CASSPLVLGHRGDYEQYF.

The chain has TRBV2 and TRBJ2-7, with 8 bases identical to TRBD1. Germline V gene lookup returns CDR1 SNHLY and CDR2 FYNNEI. The trim removed 8 bases at V and 0 bases at J, leaving 6 bases unmatched. CDR3 size: 14 residues. CDR3 coding DNA: TGTGCCAGCGGCCGGGACAGGAGCTCCTACGAGCAGTACTTC. Translation gives CASGRDRSSYEQYF.

The chain employs TRBV10-3 and TRBJ2-3; 12 nucleotides agree with TRBD2. CDR3 length equals 14 residues. Germline CDR1 is ENHRY and CDR2 is SYGVKD. With V trimmed by 8 bases and J by 2 bases, 2 bases remained unmatched. Here the CDR3 reads CAILAGGPTDTQYF. The CDR3 coding sequence is TGTGCCATCCTAGCGGGAGGGCCCACAGATACGCAGTATTTT.

The rearrangement uses TRBV5-1 and TRBJ2-7, with TRBD2 matching over 8 bases. CDR3 length: 13 residues. Per germline, CDR1 SGHRS and CDR2 YFSETQ. Trimming removed 7 bases from V and 6 bases from J; junction bases left unmatched: 9. This chain's CDR3 is CASRGGILIEQYF. The DNA of the CDR3 is TGCGCCAGCCGGGGGGGTATCCTAATCGAGCAGTACTTC.